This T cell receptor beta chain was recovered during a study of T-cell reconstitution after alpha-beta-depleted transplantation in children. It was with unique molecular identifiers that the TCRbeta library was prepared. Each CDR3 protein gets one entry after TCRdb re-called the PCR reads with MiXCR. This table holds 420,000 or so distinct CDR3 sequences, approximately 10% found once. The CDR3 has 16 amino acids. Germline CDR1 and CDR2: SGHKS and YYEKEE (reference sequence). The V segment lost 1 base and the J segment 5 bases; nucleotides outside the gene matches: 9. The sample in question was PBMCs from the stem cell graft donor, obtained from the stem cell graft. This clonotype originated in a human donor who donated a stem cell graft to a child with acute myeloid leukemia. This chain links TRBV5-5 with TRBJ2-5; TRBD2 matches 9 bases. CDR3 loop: CASSLLAGGGMETQYF. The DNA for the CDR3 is TGTGCCAGCAGCTTGTTGGCGGGAGGGGGGATGGAGACCCAGTACTTC.